This note documents a single TCR beta chain sequence. The entry originates in a study of blood T cell repertoires in COVID-19. Enrollment of patients from Seattle took place during active infection, with longitudinal follow-up. The V gene's germline CDR1 is SGDLS and CDR2 YYNGEE. The CDR3 is 19 amino acids. The V and J ends lost 0 bases and 2 bases, in that order; junction bases with no gene match: 9. The method was immunoSEQ multiplex PCR; TCRdb's version includes in-frame clones alone and lacks a portion of them. The data contain under 250,000 clones, just over 85% of them singletons. This TCR was recovered from a man aged 50 to 59 with COVID-19, enrolled during active disease. The V and J genes are TRBV9 and TRBJ2-7; 15 nucleotides agree with TRBD2. The source material was peripheral blood. The CDR3 DNA reads TGTGCCAGCAGCGTAGGTTTGGGACTAGCGGGGGGACCCACCTACGAGCAGTACTTC. Protein: CASSVGLGLAGGPTYEQYF.